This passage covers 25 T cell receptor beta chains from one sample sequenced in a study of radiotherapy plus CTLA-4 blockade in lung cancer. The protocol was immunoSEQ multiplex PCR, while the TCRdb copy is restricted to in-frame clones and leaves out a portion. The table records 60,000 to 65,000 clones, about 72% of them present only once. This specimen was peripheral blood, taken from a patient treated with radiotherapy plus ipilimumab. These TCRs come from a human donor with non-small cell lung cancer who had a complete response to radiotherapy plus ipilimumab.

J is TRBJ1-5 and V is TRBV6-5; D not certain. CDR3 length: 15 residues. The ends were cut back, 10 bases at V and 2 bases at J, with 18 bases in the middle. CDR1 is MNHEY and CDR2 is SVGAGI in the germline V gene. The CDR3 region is CANGFDPAGNQPQHF. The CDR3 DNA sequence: TGTGCCAACGGGTTTGACCCCGCGGGCAATCAGCCCCAGCATTTT.

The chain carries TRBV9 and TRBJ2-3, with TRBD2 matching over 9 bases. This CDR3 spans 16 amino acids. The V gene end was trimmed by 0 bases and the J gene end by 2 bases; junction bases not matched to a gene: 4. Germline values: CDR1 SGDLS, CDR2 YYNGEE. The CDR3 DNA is TGTGCCAGCAGCGTAGGGGCGGGAGGGCCCACAGATACGCAGTATTTT. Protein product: CASSVGAGGPTDTQYF. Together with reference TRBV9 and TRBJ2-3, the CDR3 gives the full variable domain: DSGVTQTPKHLITATGQRVTLRCSPRSGDLSVYWYQQSLDQGLQFLIQYYNGEERAKGNILERFSAQQFPDLHSELNLSSLELGDSALYFCASSVGAGGPTDTQYFGPGTRLTVL.

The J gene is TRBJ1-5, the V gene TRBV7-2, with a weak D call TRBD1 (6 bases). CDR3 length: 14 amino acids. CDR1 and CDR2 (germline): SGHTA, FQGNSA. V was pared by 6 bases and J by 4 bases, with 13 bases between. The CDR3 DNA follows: TGTGCCAGCAGGTCTCAGGGGACGAATCAGCCCCAGCATTTT. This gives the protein CASRSQGTNQPQHF.

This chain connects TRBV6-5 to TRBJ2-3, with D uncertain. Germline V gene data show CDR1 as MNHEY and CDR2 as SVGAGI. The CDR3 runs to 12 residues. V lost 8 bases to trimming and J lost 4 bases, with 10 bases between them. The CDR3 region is CASAQLADTQYF. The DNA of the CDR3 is TGTGCCAGCGCTCAACTTGCAGATACGCAGTATTTT.

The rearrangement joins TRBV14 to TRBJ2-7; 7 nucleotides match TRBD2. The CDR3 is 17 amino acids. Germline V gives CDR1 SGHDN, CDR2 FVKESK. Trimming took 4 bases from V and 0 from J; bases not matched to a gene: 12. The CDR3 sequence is CASSRVGRGLSSYEQYF. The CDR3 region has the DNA TGTGCCAGCAGCCGTGTGGGGCGGGGGTTGAGCTCCTACGAGCAGTACTTC.

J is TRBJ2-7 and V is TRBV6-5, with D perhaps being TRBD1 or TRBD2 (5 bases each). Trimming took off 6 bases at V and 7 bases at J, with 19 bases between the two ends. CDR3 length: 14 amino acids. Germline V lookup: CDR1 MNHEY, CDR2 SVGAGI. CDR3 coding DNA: TGTGCCAGCAGCTCTTCGGGACCATTGAGAGAGCAGTACTTC. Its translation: CASSSSGPLREQYF.

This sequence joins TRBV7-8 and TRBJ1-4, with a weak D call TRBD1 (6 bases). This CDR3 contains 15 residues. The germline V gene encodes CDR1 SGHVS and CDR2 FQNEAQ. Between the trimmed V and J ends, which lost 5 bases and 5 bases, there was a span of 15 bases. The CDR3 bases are TGTGCCAGCAGCCCACCTCCGGGGGCGAATGAAAAACTGTTTTTT. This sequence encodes CASSPPPGANEKLFF.

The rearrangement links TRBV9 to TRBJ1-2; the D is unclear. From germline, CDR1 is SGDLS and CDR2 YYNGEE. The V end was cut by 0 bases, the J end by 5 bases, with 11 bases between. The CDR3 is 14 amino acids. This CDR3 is CASSVEDEGYGYTF. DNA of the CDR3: TGTGCCAGCAGCGTAGAGGACGAAGGGTATGGCTACACCTTC.

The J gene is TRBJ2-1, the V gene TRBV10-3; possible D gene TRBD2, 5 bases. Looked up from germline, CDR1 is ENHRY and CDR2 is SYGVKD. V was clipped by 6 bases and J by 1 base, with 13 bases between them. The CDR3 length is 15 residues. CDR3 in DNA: TGTGCCATCAGAACGTCACTAGGTTCCTACAATGAGCAGTTCTTC. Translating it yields CAIRTSLGSYNEQFF.

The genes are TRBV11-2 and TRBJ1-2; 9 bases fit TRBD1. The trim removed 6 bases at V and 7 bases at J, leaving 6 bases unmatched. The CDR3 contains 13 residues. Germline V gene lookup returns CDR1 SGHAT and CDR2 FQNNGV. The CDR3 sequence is CASSTTGGSGYTF. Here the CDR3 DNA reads TGTGCCAGCAGTACTACAGGGGGCAGTGGCTACACCTTC.

The DNA for the CDR3 is TGTGCTAGTGGTTTGGTACGGGGGGAGCTGTTTTTT. Translated: CASGLVRGELFF. The chain employs TRBV12-5 and TRBJ2-2; D not certain. Trimming shortened V by 0 bases and J by 8 bases, and 4 bases separated the two germline ends. Germline lookup yields CDR1 LGHNT and CDR2 FRNRAP. The CDR3 consists of 12 residues.

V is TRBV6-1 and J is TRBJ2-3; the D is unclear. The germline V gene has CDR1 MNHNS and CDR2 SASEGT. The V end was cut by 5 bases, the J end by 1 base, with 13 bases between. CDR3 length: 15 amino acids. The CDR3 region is CASSRELLGTDTQYF. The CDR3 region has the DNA TGTGCCAGCAGTAGAGAATTGTTAGGCACAGATACGCAGTATTTT.

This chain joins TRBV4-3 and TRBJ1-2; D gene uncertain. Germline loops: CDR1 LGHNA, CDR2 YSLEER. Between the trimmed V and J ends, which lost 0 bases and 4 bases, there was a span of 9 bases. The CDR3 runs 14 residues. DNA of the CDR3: TGCGCCAGCAGCCAAGATGCGGGAGGCTATGGCTACACCTTC. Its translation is CASSQDAGGYGYTF.

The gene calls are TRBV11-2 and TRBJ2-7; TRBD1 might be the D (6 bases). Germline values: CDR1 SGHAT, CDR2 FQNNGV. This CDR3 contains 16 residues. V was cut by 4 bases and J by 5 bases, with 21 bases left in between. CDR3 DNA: TGTGCCAGCAGCTCAGCTCCAGGGGTATCCAAGGACGAGCAGTACTTC. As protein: CASSSAPGVSKDEQYF.

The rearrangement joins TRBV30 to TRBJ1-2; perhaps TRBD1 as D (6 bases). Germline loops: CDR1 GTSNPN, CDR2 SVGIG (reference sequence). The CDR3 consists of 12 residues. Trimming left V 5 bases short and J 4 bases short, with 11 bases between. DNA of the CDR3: TGTGCCTGGGAAACAGGGATCTATGGCTACACCTTC. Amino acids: CAWETGIYGYTF.

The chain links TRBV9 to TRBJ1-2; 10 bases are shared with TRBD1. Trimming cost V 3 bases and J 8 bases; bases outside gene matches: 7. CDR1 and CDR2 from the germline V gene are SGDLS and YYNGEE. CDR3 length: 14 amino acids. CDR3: CASSATGQGYGYTF. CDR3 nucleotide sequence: TGTGCCAGCAGCGCAACGGGACAGGGGTACGGCTACACCTTC.

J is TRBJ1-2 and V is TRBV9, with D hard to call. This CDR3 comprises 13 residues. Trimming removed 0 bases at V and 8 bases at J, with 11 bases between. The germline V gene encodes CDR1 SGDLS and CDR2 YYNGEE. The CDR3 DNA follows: TGTGCCAGCAGCGTAGAAGGACGTCGCGGCTACACCTTC. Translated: CASSVEGRRGYTF.

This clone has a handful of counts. CDR3 sequence reads: CASSLAGTSIQETQYF. The DNA for the CDR3 is TGTGCCAGCAGCTTAGCCGGGACGAGTATACAAGAGACCCAGTACTTC. The chain links TRBV7-8 to TRBJ2-5; the D gene could be TRBD1 or TRBD2 (5 bases each). This CDR3 is 16 amino acids long. Germline CDR1 is SGHVS and CDR2 is FQNEAQ. V lost 0 bases to trimming and J lost 2 bases, with 13 bases between them.

CDR3 sequence: CASSVTGTSGPQNIQYF. The CDR3 region has the DNA TGTGCCAGCAGCGTAACCGGGACTAGCGGCCCACAAAACATTCAGTACTTC. The rearrangement joins TRBV9 to TRBJ2-4; 11 bases match TRBD2. Losses at the gene ends were 1 base for V and 5 bases for J; bases not matched to a gene: 8. Germline CDR1 and CDR2: SGDLS and YYNGEE. The CDR3 totals 17 residues.

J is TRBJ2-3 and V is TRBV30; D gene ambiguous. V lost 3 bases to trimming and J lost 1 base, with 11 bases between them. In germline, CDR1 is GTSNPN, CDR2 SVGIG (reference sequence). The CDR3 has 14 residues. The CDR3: CAWSPRDRTDTQYF. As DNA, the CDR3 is TGTGCCTGGAGCCCCCGTGACCGCACAGATACGCAGTATTTT. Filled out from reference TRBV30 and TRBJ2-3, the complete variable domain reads SQTIHQWPATLVQPVGSPLSLECTVEGTSNPNLYWYRQAAGRGLQLLFYSVGIGQISSEVPQNLSASRPQDRQFILSSKKLLLSDSGFYLCAWSPRDRTDTQYFGPGTRLTVL.

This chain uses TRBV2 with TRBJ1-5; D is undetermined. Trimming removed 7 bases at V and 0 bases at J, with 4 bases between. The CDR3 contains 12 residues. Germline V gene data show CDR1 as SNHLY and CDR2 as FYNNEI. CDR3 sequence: CASKYSNQPQHF. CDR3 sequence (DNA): TGTGCCAGCAAGTATAGCAATCAGCCCCAGCATTTT.

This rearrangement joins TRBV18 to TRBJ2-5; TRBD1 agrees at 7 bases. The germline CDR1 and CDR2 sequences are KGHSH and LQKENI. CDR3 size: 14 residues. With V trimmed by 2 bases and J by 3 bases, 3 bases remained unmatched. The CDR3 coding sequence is TGTGCCAGCTCACCAGGGACAGAGGAAGAGACCCAGTACTTC. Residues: CASSPGTEEETQYF.

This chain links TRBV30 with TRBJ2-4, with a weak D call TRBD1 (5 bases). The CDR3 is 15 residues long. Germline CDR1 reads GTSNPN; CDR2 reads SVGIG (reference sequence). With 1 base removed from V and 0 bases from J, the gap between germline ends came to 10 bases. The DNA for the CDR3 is TGTGCCTGGAGTGACCAGGGTCTAGCCAAAAACATTCAGTACTTC. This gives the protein CAWSDQGLAKNIQYF. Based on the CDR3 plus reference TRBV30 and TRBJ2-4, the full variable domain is SQTIHQWPATLVQPVGSPLSLECTVEGTSNPNLYWYRQAAGRGLQLLFYSVGIGQISSEVPQNLSASRPQDRQFILSSKKLLLSDSGFYLCAWSDQGLAKNIQYFGAGTRLSVL.

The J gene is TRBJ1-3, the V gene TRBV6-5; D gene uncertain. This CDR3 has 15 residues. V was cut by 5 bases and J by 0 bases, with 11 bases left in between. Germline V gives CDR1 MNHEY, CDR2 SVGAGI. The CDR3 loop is CASSNGPISGNTIYF. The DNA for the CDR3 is TGTGCCAGCAGTAACGGACCGATCTCTGGAAACACCATATATTTT.

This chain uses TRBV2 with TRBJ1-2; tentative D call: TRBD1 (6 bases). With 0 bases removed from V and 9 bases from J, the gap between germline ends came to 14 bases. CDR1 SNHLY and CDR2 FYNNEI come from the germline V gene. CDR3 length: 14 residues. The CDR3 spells CASSEALQGTRYTF. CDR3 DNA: TGTGCCAGCAGTGAAGCGCTTCAGGGGACCCGCTACACCTTC.